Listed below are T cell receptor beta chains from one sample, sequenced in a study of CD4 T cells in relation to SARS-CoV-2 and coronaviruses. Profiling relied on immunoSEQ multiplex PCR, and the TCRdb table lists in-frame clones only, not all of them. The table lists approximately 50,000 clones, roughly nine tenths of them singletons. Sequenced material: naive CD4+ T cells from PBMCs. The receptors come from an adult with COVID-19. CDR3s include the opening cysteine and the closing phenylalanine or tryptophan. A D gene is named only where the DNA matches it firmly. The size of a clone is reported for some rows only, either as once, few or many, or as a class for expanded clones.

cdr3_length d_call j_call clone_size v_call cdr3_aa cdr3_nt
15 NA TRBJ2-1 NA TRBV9 CASSVVTGTYNEQFF TGTGCCAGCAGCGTAGTTACAGGGACATACAATGAGCAGTTCTTC
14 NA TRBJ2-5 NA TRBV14 CASSQVSSQETQYF TGTGCCAGCAGCCAAGTTTCGTCCCAAGAGACCCAGTACTTC
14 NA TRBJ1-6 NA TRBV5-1 CASSLKLGQSPLHF TGCGCCAGCAGCTTGAAGTTAGGGCAATCACCCCTCCACTTT
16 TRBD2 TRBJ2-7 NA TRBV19 CASSDGRRERPYEQYF TGTGCCAGTAGTGATGGAAGGCGGGAGAGGCCCTACGAGCAGTACTTC
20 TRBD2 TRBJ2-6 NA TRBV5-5 CASSLSRRLAGVVGANVLTF TGTGCCAGCAGCTTGTCCCGGCGACTAGCGGGAGTCGTGGGGGCCAACGTCCTGACTTTC
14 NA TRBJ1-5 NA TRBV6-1 CASSEAALSQPQHF TGTGCCAGCAGTGAAGCGGCATTGAGTCAGCCCCAGCATTTT
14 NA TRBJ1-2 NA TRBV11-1 CASSRYTVDYGYTF TGTGCCAGCAGCCGATACACCGTAGACTATGGCTACACCTTC
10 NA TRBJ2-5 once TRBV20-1 CSARQETQYF TGCAGTGCTAGACAAGAGACCCAGTACTTC
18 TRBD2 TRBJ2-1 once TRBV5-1 CASSLGGLAGGRGNEQFF TGCGCCAGCAGCTTGGGGGGACTAGCGGGAGGCCGGGGCAATGAGCAGTTCTTC
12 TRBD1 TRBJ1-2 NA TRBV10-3 CAIGQGDYGYTF TGTGCCATCGGACAGGGGGACTATGGCTACACCTTC
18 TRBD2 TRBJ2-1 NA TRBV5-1 CASSLGTSGRAPYNEQFF TGCGCCAGCAGCTTGGGGACTAGCGGGAGGGCCCCCTACAATGAGCAGTTCTTC
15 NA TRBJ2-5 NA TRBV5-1 CASSLSLTPEETQYF TGCGCCAGCAGCTTAAGTCTGACCCCTGAAGAGACCCAGTACTTC
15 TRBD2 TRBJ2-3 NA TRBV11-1 CASSSAGLAGVTQYF TGTGCCAGCAGCTCAGCGGGACTAGCGGGAGTTACGCAGTATTTT
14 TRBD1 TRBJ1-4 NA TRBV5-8 CASSSQGAGEKLFF TGTGCCAGCAGTTCACAGGGGGCCGGTGAAAAACTGTTTTTT
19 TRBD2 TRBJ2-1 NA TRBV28 CASSSFFGLSGSVSNEQFF TGTGCCAGCAGCAGTTTTTTTGGACTAAGCGGGAGTGTTTCGAATGAGCAGTTCTTC
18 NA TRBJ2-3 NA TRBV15 CATSRGTTQRPSTDTQYF TGTGCCACCAGCAGAGGGACTACCCAAAGGCCTAGCACAGATACGCAGTATTTT
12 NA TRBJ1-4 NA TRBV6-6 CASRGQNEKLFF TGTGCCAGCAGGGGGCAGAATGAAAAACTGTTTTTT